Described below is a single T cell receptor (beta chain) sequence and its context. The CDR3 covers 16 residues. Germline-derived CDR1 and CDR2 are SGHTA and FQGNSA. The junction had 6 bases not matched to a gene; V was cut back by 5 bases and J by 1 base. This entry comes from a study of regulatory T cells in long-lasting Graves disease. Described time point: newly diagnosed GD, antithyroid drugs for less than 3 months. After RNA was extracted from PBMCs, the TCR library was made from it. Relying on iRepertoire HTBI primers and Arm-PCR of CDR3 regions, the team built TCR beta libraries. MiXCR was run by TCRdb on the multiplex PCR reads, yielding one entry per CDR3 protein. The table has 360,000 or so distinct CDR3 sequences, approximately 12% seen once; the top ten hold approximately 20%. This sample also appeared in a second study, on T cells in Graves' hyperthyroidism and ophthalmopathy.

Material: peripheral blood mononuclear cells (PBMCs), obtained at new diagnosis, from a patient treated with antithyroid drugs. The sequence came from a woman under 30 with Graves disease. The chain joins TRBV7-2 to TRBJ2-2, with TRBD1 identical over 8 bases. The CDR3 DNA reads as TGTGCCAGCAGCCCCCTGACAGGGGTGAACACCGGGGAGCTGTTTTTT. Its translation is CASSPLTGVNTGELFF.